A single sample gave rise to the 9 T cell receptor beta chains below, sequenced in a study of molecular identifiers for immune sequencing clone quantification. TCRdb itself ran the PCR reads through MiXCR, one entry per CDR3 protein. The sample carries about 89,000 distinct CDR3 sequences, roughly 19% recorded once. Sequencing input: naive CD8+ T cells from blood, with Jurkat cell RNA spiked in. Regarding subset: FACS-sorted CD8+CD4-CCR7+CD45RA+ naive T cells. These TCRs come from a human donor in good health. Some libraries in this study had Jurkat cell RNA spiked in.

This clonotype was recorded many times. The DNA of the CDR3 is TGTGCCAGCAGCTTAGTATCAGGGGGGGTCTACGGGGAGCTGTTTTTT. The encoded protein is CASSLVSGGVYGELFF. The rearrangement uses TRBV11-2 and TRBJ2-2, with D perhaps matching TRBD1 or TRBD2 (7 bases each). V lost 1 base and J lost 7, with 16 bases in between. Germline-derived CDR1 and CDR2 are SGHAT and FQNNGV. The CDR3 has 16 amino acids.

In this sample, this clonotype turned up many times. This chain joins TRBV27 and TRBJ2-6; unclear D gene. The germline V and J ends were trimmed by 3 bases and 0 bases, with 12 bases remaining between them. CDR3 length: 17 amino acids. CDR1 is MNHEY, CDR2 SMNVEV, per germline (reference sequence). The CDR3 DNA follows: TGTGCCAGCAGTTTGCATCCCAGGACCTCTGGGGCCAACGTCCTGACTTTC. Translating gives CASSLHPRTSGANVLTF. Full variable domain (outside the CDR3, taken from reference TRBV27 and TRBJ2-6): EAQVTQNPRYLITVTGKKLTVTCSQNMNHEYMSWYRQDPGLGLRQIYYSMNVEVTDKGDVPEGYKVSRKEKRNFPLILESPSPNQTSLYFCASSLHPRTSGANVLTFGAGSRLTVL.

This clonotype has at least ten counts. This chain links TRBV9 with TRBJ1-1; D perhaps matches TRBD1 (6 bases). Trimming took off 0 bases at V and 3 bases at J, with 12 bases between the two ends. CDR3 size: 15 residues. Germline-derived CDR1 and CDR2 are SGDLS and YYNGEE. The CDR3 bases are TGTGCCAGCAGCGTAGACCGGGGGCAGGACACTGAAGCTTTCTTT. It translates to CASSVDRGQDTEAFF.

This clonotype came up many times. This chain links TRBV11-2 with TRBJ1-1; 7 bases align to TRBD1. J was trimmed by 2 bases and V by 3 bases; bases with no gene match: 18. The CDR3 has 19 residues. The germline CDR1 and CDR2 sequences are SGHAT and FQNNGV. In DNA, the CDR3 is TGTGCCAGCAGCTTGTATCCTAGACAGGGAGGAGGTAAAAACACTGAAGCTTTCTTT. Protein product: CASSLYPRQGGGKNTEAFF. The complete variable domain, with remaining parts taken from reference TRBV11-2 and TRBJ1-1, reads EAGVAQSPRYKIIEKRQSVAFWCNPISGHATLYWYQQILGQGPKLLIQFQNNGVVDDSQLPKDRFSAERLKGVDSTLKIQPAKLEDSAVYLCASSLYPRQGGGKNTEAFFGQGTRLTVV.

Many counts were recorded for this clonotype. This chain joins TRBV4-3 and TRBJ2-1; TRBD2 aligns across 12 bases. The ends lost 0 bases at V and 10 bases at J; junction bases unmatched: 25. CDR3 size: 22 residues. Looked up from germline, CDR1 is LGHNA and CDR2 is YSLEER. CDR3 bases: TGCGCCAGCAGCCAAGATCTAGGAGGGACAGGGAAGTCTAGCGGGAGGGCCGGGGAGCAGTTCTTC. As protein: CASSQDLGGTGKSSGRAGEQFF.

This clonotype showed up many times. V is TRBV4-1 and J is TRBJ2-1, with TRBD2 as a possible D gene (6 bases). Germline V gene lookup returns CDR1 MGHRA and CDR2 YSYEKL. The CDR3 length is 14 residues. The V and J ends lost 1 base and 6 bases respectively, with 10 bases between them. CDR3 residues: CASSQAGVFNEQFF. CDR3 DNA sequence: TGCGCCAGCAGCCAAGCGGGGGTGTTCAATGAGCAGTTCTTC.

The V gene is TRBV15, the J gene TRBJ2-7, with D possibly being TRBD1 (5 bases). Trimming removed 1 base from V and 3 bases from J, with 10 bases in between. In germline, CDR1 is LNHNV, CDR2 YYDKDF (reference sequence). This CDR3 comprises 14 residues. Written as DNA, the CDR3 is TGTGCCACCAGCAGAGGACAGAGCGACTACGAGCAGTACTTC. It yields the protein CATSRGQSDYEQYF. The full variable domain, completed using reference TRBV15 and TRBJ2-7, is DAMVIQNPRYQVTQFGKPVTLSCSQTLNHNVMYWYQQKSSQAPKLLFHYYDKDFNNEADTPDNFQSRRPNTSFCFLDIRSPGLGDTAMYLCATSRGQSDYEQYFGPGTRLTVT.

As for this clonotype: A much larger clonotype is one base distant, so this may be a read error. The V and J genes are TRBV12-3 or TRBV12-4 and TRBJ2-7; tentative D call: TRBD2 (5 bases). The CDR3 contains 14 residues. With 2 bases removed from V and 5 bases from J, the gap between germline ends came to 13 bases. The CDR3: CASSLWTRVHEQYF. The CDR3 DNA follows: TGTGCCAGCAGTTTATGGACGAGGGTCCACGAGCAGTACTTC.

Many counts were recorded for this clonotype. CDR3 bases: TGCGCCAGCAGCTTGGGACAGGGCATTACTGAAGCTTTCTTT. It codes for CASSLGQGITEAFF. The rearrangement joins TRBV5-1 to TRBJ1-1; 7 bases align to TRBD1. The CDR3 contains 14 residues. V was pared by 0 bases and J by 5 bases, with 4 bases of the junction left unmatched. CDR1 and CDR2 from the germline V gene are SGHRS and YFSETQ.